Each of the 19 T cell receptor beta chains below was sequenced from the same sample in a study of neoadjuvant anti-PD-1 for oral cavity cancer. As for time point: after neoadjuvant nivolumab, at surgical resection. Generated by immunoSEQ multiplex PCR, the TCRdb table keeps only in-frame clones and is missing some. This repertoire shows approximately 68,000 clones, roughly nine tenths found once; its top ten account for approximately 2.6%. The source was PBMCs, collected after nivolumab (anti-PD-1) treatment. These receptors originate from a person aged 40 to 85 with oral cavity squamous cell carcinoma.

V and J are TRBV2 and TRBJ1-2; 8 nucleotides line up with TRBD1. There are 13 residues in the CDR3. Germline-derived CDR1 and CDR2 are SNHLY and FYNNEI. V dropped 5 bases and J dropped 4; count of bases not matched to a gene: 3. The CDR3 spells CASSPTGGYGYTF. The CDR3 nucleotides are TGTGCCAGCAGTCCAACAGGGGGCTATGGCTACACCTTC.

The rearrangement joins TRBV6-6 to TRBJ2-2; D not resolved. Germline lookup yields CDR1 MNHNY and CDR2 SVGAGI (reference sequence). Trimming left V 5 bases short and J 6 bases short, with 7 bases between. The CDR3 totals 12 residues. The CDR3 DNA follows: TGTGCCAGCAGTGGGTTGGCCGGGGAGCTGTTTTTT. Translated, it gives CASSGLAGELFF.

The chain joins TRBV12-5 to TRBJ2-3; 9 bases are shared with TRBD2. The CDR3 is 16 amino acids. The J segment lost 1 base and the V segment lost 5 bases, leaving 7 bases of the junction unmatched. Germline CDR1 LGHNT, CDR2 FRNRAP. CDR3: CASGPGTSQRTDTQYF. Written as DNA, the CDR3 is TGTGCTAGTGGTCCCGGGACTAGCCAACGCACAGATACGCAGTATTTT.

This clone was found a few times. This chain connects TRBV6-1 to TRBJ1-1; TRBD1 is a possible D gene (5 bases). Trimming removed 2 bases at V and 7 bases at J, with 14 bases between. CDR1 is MNHNS, CDR2 SASEGT, per germline. The CDR3 is made up of 14 amino acids. CDR3 protein: CASSEQGRAREAFF. CDR3 DNA sequence: TGTGCCAGCAGTGAACAGGGAAGGGCACGTGAAGCTTTCTTT.

J is TRBJ1-5 and V is TRBV27, with a tentative D call TRBD1 (6 bases). The germline gives CDR1 MNHEY, CDR2 SMNVEV (reference sequence). V was shortened by 0 bases and J by 1 base, with 10 bases between the two germline ends. CDR3 length equals 16 residues. CDR3 sequence: CASSLSIGQSNQPQHF. CDR3 bases: TGTGCCAGCAGTTTATCCATCGGACAGAGCAATCAGCCCCAGCATTTT.

The chain recombines TRBV7-2 with TRBJ2-7; D remains ambiguous. The CDR3 has 12 amino acids. With 2 bases removed from V and 6 bases from J, the gap between germline ends came to 8 bases. CDR1 and CDR2 from the germline V gene are SGHTA and FQGNSA. The CDR3 sequence: CASSLFAVEQYF. CDR3 bases: TGTGCCAGCAGCTTATTTGCGGTCGAGCAGTACTTC.

In nucleotides, the CDR3 is TGTGCCAGCAGCCTGGGGGATGAGCAGTTCTTC. It translates to CASSLGDEQFF. J is TRBJ2-1 and V is TRBV13, with D perhaps TRBD1 or TRBD2 (5 bases each). V lost 5 bases and J lost 8, with 7 bases in between. The CDR3 consists of 11 residues. The germline V gene encodes CDR1 PRHDT and CDR2 FYEKMQ (reference sequence).

As DNA, the CDR3 is TGTGCCGGCCGGGACAGGCACTATGGCTACACCTTC. Its protein is CAGRDRHYGYTF. The chain couples TRBV2 to TRBJ1-2; 8 bases are a match to TRBD1. Germline CDR1 and CDR2: SNHLY and FYNNEI. The CDR3 runs to 12 residues. V was pared by 11 bases and J by 3 bases, with 5 bases of the junction left unmatched.

V and J are TRBV4-2 and TRBJ2-1, with D tentatively TRBD1 (5 bases). The V gene lost 4 bases and the J gene lost 10 bases, with 14 bases spanning the gap. Germline V gives CDR1 LGHNA, CDR2 YNFKEQ. CDR3 length: 13 amino acids. The CDR3 DNA reads TGTGCCAGCAGCCTCCAGGGATACAGGGAGCAGTTCTTC. Its protein is CASSLQGYREQFF.

This chain connects TRBV11-2 to TRBJ2-3, with a tentative D call TRBD2 (7 bases). Germline V CDR1 and CDR2: SGHAT, FQNNGV. The CDR3 sequence is 14 residues long. Trimming cost V 3 bases and J 8 bases, with 15 bases left between them. The CDR3 loop is CASSLGGLSGTQYF. The CDR3 DNA follows: TGTGCCAGCAGCTTGGGGGGGCTCTCGGGTACGCAGTATTTT.

V is TRBV7-9 and J is TRBJ2-7; D is possibly TRBD2 (6 bases). Trimming shortened V by 4 bases and J by 0 bases, and 16 bases separated the two germline ends. The CDR3 totals 16 residues. Germline CDR1 is SEHNR and CDR2 is FQNEAQ (reference sequence). CDR3 protein: CASSSGRGSASYEQYF. The CDR3 DNA reads TGTGCCAGCAGCTCGGGTCGGGGGTCGGCCTCCTACGAGCAGTACTTC.

This clone appeared a few times. The chain uses TRBV7-3 and TRBJ1-5; TRBD1 is a possible D gene (5 bases). Trimming took 4 bases from V and 4 from J, leaving 11 bases between them. Germline loops: CDR1 SGHTA, CDR2 FQGTGA. The CDR3 is 14 amino acids. CDR3 sequence (DNA): TGTGCCAGCAGCTATATCAGGGCTAATCAGCCCCAGCATTTT. Its translation: CASSYIRANQPQHF. The full variable domain, completed using reference TRBV7-3 and TRBJ1-5, is GAGVSQTPSNKVTEKGKYVELRCDPISGHTALYWYRQSLGQGPEFLIYFQGTGAADDSGLPNDRFFAVRPEGSVSTLKIQRTERGDSAVYLCASSYIRANQPQHFGDGTRLSIL.

The chain uses TRBV2 and TRBJ1-2, with 9 bases aligning to TRBD1. Looked up from germline, CDR1 is SNHLY and CDR2 is FYNNEI. The CDR3 loop spans 15 amino acids. The J segment lost 4 bases and the V segment lost 7 bases, leaving 10 bases of the junction unmatched. The CDR3 coding sequence is TGTGCCAGCAACCTAGAACAGGGGGCAGCCTATGGCTACACCTTC. This codes for CASNLEQGAAYGYTF.

V gene TRBV30 combines with J gene TRBJ1-6, with D unresolved. V shed 3 bases and J shed 0 bases, with 15 bases lying between them. CDR3 size: 17 residues. CDR1 is GTSNPN, CDR2 SVGIG, per germline (reference sequence). The CDR3 coding sequence is TGTGCCTGGAGCCCCCCTCGCCAGAGCTCCTATAATTCACCCCTCCACTTT. Translation: CAWSPPRQSSYNSPLHF.

This sequence joins TRBV29-1 and TRBJ2-3; maybe TRBD2 (6 bases). This CDR3 has 13 residues. V was pared by 7 bases and J by 3 bases, with 14 bases between. Germline V lookup: CDR1 SQVTM, CDR2 ANQGSEA. The CDR3 DNA reads TGCAGCGGTGGACTGGGGAGGACAGATACGCAGTATTTT. Its protein product is CSGGLGRTDTQYF.

V and J are TRBV6-5 and TRBJ1-2, with 10 bases lining up with TRBD1. Germline loops: CDR1 MNHEY, CDR2 SVGAGI. There are 16 residues in the CDR3. The trim removed 2 bases at V and 4 bases at J, leaving 7 bases unmatched. The CDR3 DNA is TGTGCCAGCAGTTACAGGGGACAGGGGTTTAGCTATGGCTACACCTTC. This sequence encodes CASSYRGQGFSYGYTF.

The chain employs TRBV27 and TRBJ1-5; D remains unclear. The length of the CDR3 is 12 residues. From germline, CDR1 is MNHEY and CDR2 SMNVEV (reference sequence). V lost 3 bases, J lost 3 bases, and 3 bases lay in between. The CDR3 here is CASSFFNQPQHF. The DNA of the CDR3 is TGTGCCAGCAGTTTCTTCAATCAGCCCCAGCATTTT.

The chain uses TRBV5-5 and TRBJ1-2; D gene ambiguous. Deletions cut 0 bases from V and 7 bases from J, with 7 bases between. CDR3 length: 12 amino acids. The germline gives CDR1 SGHKS, CDR2 YYEKEE (reference sequence). CDR3 in DNA: TGTGCCAGCAGCTTGGGTGCGGGTGGCTACACCTTC. Protein product: CASSLGAGGYTF.

The rearrangement links TRBV5-1 to TRBJ2-7; D unclear. Germline loops: CDR1 SGHRS, CDR2 YFSETQ. Trimming removed 6 bases from V and 0 bases from J, with 16 bases in between. CDR3 length equals 15 residues. This CDR3 is CASKQSSTVSYEQYF. CDR3 nucleotide sequence: TGCGCCAGCAAGCAGTCCTCGACCGTCTCCTACGAGCAGTACTTC.